This T cell receptor beta chain was identified during a study of patients and donors after allogeneic stem cell transplantation. Each CDR3 protein is one row after TCRdb ran MiXCR on the RT-PCR reads. This table holds some 150,000 distinct CDR3 sequences, about 36% found once. V was pared by 1 base and J by 4 bases, with 13 bases between. This CDR3 contains 15 residues. From germline, CDR1 is MNHNS and CDR2 SASEGT. The receptor was isolated from a human donor who was either an allogeneic HSCT recipient or a stem cell or donor lymphocyte infusion donor (not recorded which). It is not recorded whose cells these are; they may come from a transplant donor. The rearrangement joins TRBV6-1 to TRBJ1-2; possibly TRBD1 for D (6 bases). Sequenced: blood, either unsorted or a sorted T cell fraction (not recorded which). The CDR3 region has the DNA TGTGCCAGCAGTGAAGTCTGGACAGTAAGCTATGGCTACACCTTC. Protein: CASSEVWTVSYGYTF.